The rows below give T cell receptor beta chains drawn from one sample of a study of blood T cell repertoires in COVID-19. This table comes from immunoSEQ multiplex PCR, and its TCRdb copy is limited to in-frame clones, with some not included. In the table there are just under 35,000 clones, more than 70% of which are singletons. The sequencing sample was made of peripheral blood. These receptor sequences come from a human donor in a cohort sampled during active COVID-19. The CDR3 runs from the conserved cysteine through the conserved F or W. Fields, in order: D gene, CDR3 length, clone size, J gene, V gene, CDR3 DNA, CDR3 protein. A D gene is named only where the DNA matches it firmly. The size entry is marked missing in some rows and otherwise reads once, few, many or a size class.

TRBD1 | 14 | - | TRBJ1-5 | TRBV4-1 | TGCGCCAGCAGCCGCAGGGGACAGTCGGAGGCCCAGCATTTT | CASSRRGQSEAQHF
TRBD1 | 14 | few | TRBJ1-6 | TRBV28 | TGTGCCAGCGGTTCCGGGACAGTCCCCAGGTCCCTCCACTTT | CASGSGTVPRSLHF
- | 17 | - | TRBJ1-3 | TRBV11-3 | TGTGCCAGCAGCTTAGAGAGGGCTCCTTTGCTTGGAAACACCATATATTTT | CASSLERAPLLGNTIYF
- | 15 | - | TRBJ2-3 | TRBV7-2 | TGTGCCAGCAGCATTTCGCCGGGGTTCACAGATACGCAGTATTTT | CASSISPGFTDTQYF
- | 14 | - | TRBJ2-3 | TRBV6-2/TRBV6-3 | TGTGCCAGCAGTGACCGGGACATAGTTCATACGCAGTATTTT | CASSDRDIVHTQYF
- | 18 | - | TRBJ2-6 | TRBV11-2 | TGTGCCAGCAGCCAAGCGGGGACAGGTCGACGGGGGGCCAACGTCCTGACTTTC | CASSQAGTGRRGANVLTF
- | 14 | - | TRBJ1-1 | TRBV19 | TGTGCCAGTAGTCTAGGGAGGACGTCCACTGAAGCTTTCTTT | CASSLGRTSTEAFF
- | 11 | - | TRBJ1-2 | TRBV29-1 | TGCGTTGAGGGGGACACCTATGGCTACACCTTC | CVEGDTYGYTF
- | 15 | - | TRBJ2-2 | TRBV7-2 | TGTGCCAGCAGCTTATACAGTACGAACACCGGGGAGCTGTTTTTT | CASSLYSTNTGELFF
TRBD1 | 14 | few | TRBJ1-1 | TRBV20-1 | TGCAGTGCCAGTACACGGACAGGGCCCACTGAAGCTTTCTTT | CSASTRTGPTEAFF
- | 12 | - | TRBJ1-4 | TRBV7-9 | TGTGCCAGCAGCTTGACTTGGGAAAAACTGTTTTTT | CASSLTWEKLFF
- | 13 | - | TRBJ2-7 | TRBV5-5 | TGTGCCAGCAGCTTCCTCCCTACCTACGAGCAGTACTTC | CASSFLPTYEQYF
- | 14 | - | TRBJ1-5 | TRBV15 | TGTGCCACCAGCAGAGATGGGAGGGATCAGCCCCAGCATTTT | CATSRDGRDQPQHF
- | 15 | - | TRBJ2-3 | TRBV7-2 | TGTGCCAGCAGCTTAGGTTTAGCTTCCACAGATACGCAGTATTTT | CASSLGLASTDTQYF
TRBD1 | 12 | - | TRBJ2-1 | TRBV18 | TGTGCCAGCTCAGAAACAGGGGGTGAGCAGTTCTTC | CASSETGGEQFF
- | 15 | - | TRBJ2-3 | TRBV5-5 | TGTGCCAGCAGCTTGAACAGGGTTCAAGCAGATACGCAGTATTTT | CASSLNRVQADTQYF
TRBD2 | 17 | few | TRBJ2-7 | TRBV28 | TGTGCCAGCAGTTTATGGGGACTAGCGGGGGGGCCGGGCGAGCAGTACTTC | CASSLWGLAGGPGEQYF
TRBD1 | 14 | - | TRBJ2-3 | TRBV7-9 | TGTGCCAGCAGCTTCGACAGGGGCACAGATACGCAGTATTTT | CASSFDRGTDTQYF
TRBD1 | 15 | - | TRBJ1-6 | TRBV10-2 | TGCGCCAGCAGTGAGCAAGGACAGGGTGGTTCACCCCTCCACTTT | CASSEQGQGGSPLHF
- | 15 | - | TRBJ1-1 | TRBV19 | TGTGCCAGTAGTATTCTCATCAGGGCGAACACTGAAGCTTTCTTT | CASSILIRANTEAFF
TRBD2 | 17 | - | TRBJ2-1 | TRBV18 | TGTGCCAGCTCACTAAACACCCGGACTAGAAGATACAATGAGCAGTTCTTC | CASSLNTRTRRYNEQFF
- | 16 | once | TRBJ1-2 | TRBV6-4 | TGTGCCAGCAGAGCCCAGGGAGGGGCCCTAAACTATGGCTACACCTTC | CASRAQGGALNYGYTF
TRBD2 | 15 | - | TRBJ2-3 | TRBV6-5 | TGTGCCAGCAGACGAGCGGGGGGAGGGGCAGATACGCAGTATTTT | CASRRAGGGADTQYF
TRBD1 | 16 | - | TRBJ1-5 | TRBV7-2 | TGTGCCAGCAGCTTACAAGGGACAGGGGGCGTTCAGCCCCAGCATTTT | CASSLQGTGGVQPQHF
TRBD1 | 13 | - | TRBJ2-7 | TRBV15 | TGTGCCACCAGCAACACCGACGACAGGGCTCCGTACTTC | CATSNTDDRAPYF
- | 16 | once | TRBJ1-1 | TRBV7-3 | TGTGCCAGCAGCTTAACATCGGCAGGGGTGGGCACTGAAGCTTTCTTT | CASSLTSAGVGTEAFF
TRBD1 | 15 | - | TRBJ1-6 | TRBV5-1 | TGCGCCAGCAGCTTTCAGGGGGCGCTTAATTCACCCCTCCACTTT | CASSFQGALNSPLHF
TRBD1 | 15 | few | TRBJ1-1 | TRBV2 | TGTGCCAGCAGTGACCCGGGACAGGGAAGGACTGAAGCTTTCTTT | CASSDPGQGRTEAFF